This TCR beta chain stems from a study of T cells in Graves' hyperthyroidism and ophthalmopathy. Whole-study results and caveats: The model's output predicted ophthalmopathy at a median of about 6.5 months prior to onset. Most thyroid-expanded clonotypes above 0.001 were also found in blood.

There were TCR beta CDR3 regions amplified from RNA transcripts. HTBI primers were used for first-round RT-PCR of the TCR CDR3. Via MiXCR, TCRdb re-called the multiplex PCR reads, giving one row per CDR3 protein. The sample records about 690,000 distinct CDR3 sequences, roughly 17% being singletons. Comment on this clonotype: The target antigen is unknown.

The germline gives CDR1 SGHDN, CDR2 FVKESK. Trimming shortened V by 3 bases and J by 5 bases, and 10 bases separated the two germline ends. This CDR3 has 13 amino acids. This TCR came from a man in his fifties with Graves' hyperthyroidism. Material for sequencing was blood. This chain joins TRBV14 and TRBJ2-5, with D possibly matching TRBD2 (6 bases). CDR3 sequence: CASSHGGIETQYF. CDR3 in DNA: TGTGCCAGCAGCCACGGAGGGATCGAGACCCAGTACTTC.